This is a list of T cell receptor beta chains from one sample in a study of blood T cell repertoires in COVID-19. Clones were sequenced by immunoSEQ multiplex PCR, and TCRdb holds only the in-frame ones, with some missing. The sample contains a few hundred thousand clones, 89% of which appear only once. The sample was peripheral blood. All receptors derive from a woman under 40 with COVID-19, enrolled during active disease. The CDR3 runs from the conserved cysteine through the conserved F or W. Fields, in order: clone size, D gene, J gene, V gene, CDR3 protein, CDR3 DNA. A D gene is named only where the DNA matches it firmly. A clone size is listed for some rows: how often the clone was seen (once, few, many), or a class if it is expanded.

clone size: -; D gene: -; J gene: TRBJ1-2; V gene: TRBV11-2; CDR3 protein: CASSAGENYGYTF; CDR3 DNA: TGTGCCAGCAGCGCGGGGGAAAACTATGGCTACACCTTC
clone size: -; D gene: TRBD2; J gene: TRBJ2-1; V gene: TRBV18; CDR3 protein: CASSPMISGGRNEQFF; CDR3 DNA: TGTGCCAGCTCACCAATGATTAGCGGGGGGAGGAATGAGCAGTTCTTC
clone size: -; D gene: TRBD2; J gene: TRBJ2-5; V gene: TRBV10-2; CDR3 protein: CASRLSGGLNQETQYF; CDR3 DNA: TGCGCCAGTCGCCTTAGCGGGGGGCTTAACCAAGAGACCCAGTACTTC
clone size: -; D gene: TRBD2; J gene: TRBJ2-2; V gene: TRBV19; CDR3 protein: CASSPGTMTNTGELFF; CDR3 DNA: TGTGCCAGTAGTCCCGGGACTATGACGAACACCGGGGAGCTGTTTTTT
clone size: -; D gene: TRBD1; J gene: TRBJ1-2; V gene: TRBV10-3; CDR3 protein: CAISEGQGWGYTF; CDR3 DNA: TGTGCCATCAGTGAGGGACAGGGGTGGGGCTACACCTTC
clone size: once; D gene: -; J gene: TRBJ1-2; V gene: TRBV27; CDR3 protein: CASSLGGAYGYTF; CDR3 DNA: TGTGCCAGCAGTTTGGGAGGGGCGTATGGCTACACCTTC
clone size: -; D gene: TRBD2; J gene: TRBJ2-1; V gene: TRBV14; CDR3 protein: CASSPGAGGFFKQFF; CDR3 DNA: TGTGCCAGCAGCCCAGGAGCGGGAGGGTTCTTTAAGCAGTTCTTC
clone size: -; D gene: -; J gene: TRBJ1-1; V gene: TRBV5-1; CDR3 protein: CASTIVSGMNTEAFF; CDR3 DNA: TGCGCCAGCACCATAGTTTCAGGGATGAACACTGAAGCTTTCTTT
clone size: -; D gene: TRBD1; J gene: TRBJ2-7; V gene: TRBV3-1/TRBV3-2; CDR3 protein: CASSARDRGPEQYF; CDR3 DNA: TGTGCCAGCAGCGCCCGGGACAGGGGGCCCGAGCAGTACTTC
clone size: -; D gene: TRBD2; J gene: TRBJ2-3; V gene: TRBV5-1; CDR3 protein: CASSMGLATDTQYF; CDR3 DNA: TGCGCCAGCAGCATGGGACTAGCAACAGATACGCAGTATTTT
clone size: -; D gene: TRBD1; J gene: TRBJ1-2; V gene: TRBV23-1; CDR3 protein: CASSRAGGALDYGYTF; CDR3 DNA: TGCGCCAGCAGTCGGGCAGGGGGCGCTTTAGACTATGGCTACACCTTC
clone size: -; D gene: -; J gene: TRBJ2-2; V gene: TRBV6-2/TRBV6-3; CDR3 protein: CASRPSPPRLVGELFF; CDR3 DNA: TGTGCCAGCAGACCTAGCCCCCCGAGGTTGGTGGGGGAGCTGTTTTTT
clone size: -; D gene: TRBD1; J gene: TRBJ2-4; V gene: TRBV6-1; CDR3 protein: CASSDPTGRGNIQYF; CDR3 DNA: TGTGCCAGCAGTGACCCGACAGGGCGTGGAAACATTCAGTACTTC
clone size: -; D gene: TRBD2; J gene: TRBJ2-5; V gene: TRBV10-3; CDR3 protein: CAIASGRQETQYF; CDR3 DNA: TGTGCCATCGCTAGCGGGAGGCAAGAGACCCAGTACTTC
clone size: -; D gene: TRBD1; J gene: TRBJ2-3; V gene: TRBV3-1/TRBV3-2; CDR3 protein: CASSRPRGTGVADTQYF; CDR3 DNA: TGTGCCAGCAGCAGACCAAGGGGGACAGGGGTTGCAGATACGCAGTATTTT
clone size: once; D gene: -; J gene: TRBJ1-1; V gene: TRBV4-1; CDR3 protein: CASSQGHRATEAFF; CDR3 DNA: TGCGCCAGCAGCCAAGGTCATCGAGCCACTGAAGCTTTCTTT
clone size: once; D gene: -; J gene: TRBJ1-1; V gene: TRBV6-2/TRBV6-3; CDR3 protein: CASSYLRTEAFF; CDR3 DNA: TGTGCCAGCAGTTACTTACGGACTGAAGCTTTCTTT
clone size: -; D gene: -; J gene: TRBJ2-5; V gene: TRBV7-9; CDR3 protein: CASRVGGGQETQYF; CDR3 DNA: TGTGCCAGCAGGGTAGGGGGGGGCCAAGAGACCCAGTACTTC
clone size: -; D gene: -; J gene: TRBJ1-1; V gene: TRBV7-9; CDR3 protein: CASSGEEGPGYYTEAFF; CDR3 DNA: TGTGCCAGCAGCGGCGAGGAGGGCCCGGGCTATTACACTGAAGCTTTCTTT
clone size: -; D gene: TRBD1; J gene: TRBJ1-1; V gene: TRBV9; CDR3 protein: CASSVITGGGTEAFF; CDR3 DNA: TGTGCCAGCAGCGTTATCACAGGGGGAGGAACTGAAGCTTTCTTT